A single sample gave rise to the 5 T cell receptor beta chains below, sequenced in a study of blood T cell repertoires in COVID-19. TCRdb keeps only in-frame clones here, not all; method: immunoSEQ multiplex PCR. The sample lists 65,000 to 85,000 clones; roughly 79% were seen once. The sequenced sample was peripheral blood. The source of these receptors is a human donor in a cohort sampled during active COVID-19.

CDR3 residues: CASSPEGQGGFNYGYTF. For the CDR3, the DNA is TGCGCCAGCAGCCCTGAAGGACAGGGAGGATTTAACTATGGCTACACCTTC. The chain links TRBV4-1 to TRBJ1-2; 8 nucleotides align to TRBD1. J gave up 1 base and V 4 bases, and 11 bases lay outside the gene matches. Germline-derived CDR1 and CDR2 are MGHRA and YSYEKL. There are 17 residues in the CDR3.

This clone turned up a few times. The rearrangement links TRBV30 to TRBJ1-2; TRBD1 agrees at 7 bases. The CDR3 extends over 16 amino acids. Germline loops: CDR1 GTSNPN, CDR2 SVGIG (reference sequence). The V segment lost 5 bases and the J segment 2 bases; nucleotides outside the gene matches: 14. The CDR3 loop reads CAWFRDRANTNYGYTF. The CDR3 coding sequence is TGTGCCTGGTTCAGAGACAGGGCTAACACAAACTATGGCTACACCTTC.

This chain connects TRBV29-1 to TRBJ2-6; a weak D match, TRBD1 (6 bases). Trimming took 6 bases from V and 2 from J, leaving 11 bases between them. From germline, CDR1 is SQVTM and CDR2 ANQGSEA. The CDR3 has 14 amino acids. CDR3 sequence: CSVHTGTGANVLTF. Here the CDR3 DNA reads TGCAGCGTACATACAGGGACTGGGGCCAACGTCCTGACTTTC. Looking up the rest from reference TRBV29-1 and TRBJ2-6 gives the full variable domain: SAVISQKPSRDICQRGTSLTIQCQVDSQVTMMFWYRQQPGQSLTLIATANQGSEATYESGFVIDKFPISRPNLTFSTLTVSNMSPEDSSIYLCSVHTGTGANVLTFGAGSRLTVL.

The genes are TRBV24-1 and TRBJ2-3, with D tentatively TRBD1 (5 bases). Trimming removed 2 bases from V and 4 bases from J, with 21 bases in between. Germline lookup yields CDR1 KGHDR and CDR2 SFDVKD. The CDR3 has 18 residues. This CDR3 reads CATSDSYTTTEPSDTQYF. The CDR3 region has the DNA TGTGCCACCAGTGATTCTTATACCACGACAGAGCCTTCAGATACGCAGTATTTT.

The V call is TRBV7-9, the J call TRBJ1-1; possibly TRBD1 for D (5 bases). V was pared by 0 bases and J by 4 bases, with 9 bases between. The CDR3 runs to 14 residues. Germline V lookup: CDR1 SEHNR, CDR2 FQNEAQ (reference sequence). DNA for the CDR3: TGTGCCAGCAGCTTAGCCCTCGGGGGCACTGAAGCTTTCTTT. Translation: CASSLALGGTEAFF.